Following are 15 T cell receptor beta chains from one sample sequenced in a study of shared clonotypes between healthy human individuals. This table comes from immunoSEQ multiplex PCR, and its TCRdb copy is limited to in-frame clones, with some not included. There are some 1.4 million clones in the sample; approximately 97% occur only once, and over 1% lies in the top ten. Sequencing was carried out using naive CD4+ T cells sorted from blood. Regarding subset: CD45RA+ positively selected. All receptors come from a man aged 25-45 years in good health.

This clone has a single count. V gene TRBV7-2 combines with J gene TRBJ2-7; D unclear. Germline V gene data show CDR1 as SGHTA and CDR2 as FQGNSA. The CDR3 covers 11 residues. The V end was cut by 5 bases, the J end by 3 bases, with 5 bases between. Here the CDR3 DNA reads TGTGCCAGCAGCCACCTCTACGAGCAGTACTTC. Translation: CASSHLYEQYF.

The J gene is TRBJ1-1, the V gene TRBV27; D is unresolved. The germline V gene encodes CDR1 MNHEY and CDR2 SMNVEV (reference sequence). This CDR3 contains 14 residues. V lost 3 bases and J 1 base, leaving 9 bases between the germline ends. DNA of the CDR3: TGTGCCAGCAGTTTCCGGCAAGCGAACACTGAAGCTTTCTTT. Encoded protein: CASSFRQANTEAFF.

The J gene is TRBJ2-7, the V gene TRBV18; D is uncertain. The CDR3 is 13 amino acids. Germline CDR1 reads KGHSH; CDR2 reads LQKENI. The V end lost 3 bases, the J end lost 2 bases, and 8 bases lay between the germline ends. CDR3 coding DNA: TGTGCCAGCTCACCGGACGTCCCCTACGAGCAGTACTTC. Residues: CASSPDVPYEQYF.

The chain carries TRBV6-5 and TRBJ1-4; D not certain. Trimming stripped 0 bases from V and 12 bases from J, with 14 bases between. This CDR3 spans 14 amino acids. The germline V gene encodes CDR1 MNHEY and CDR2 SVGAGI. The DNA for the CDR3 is TGTGCCAGCAGTTACTCAAGGCACAAAAATCAACTGTTTTTT. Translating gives CASSYSRHKNQLFF.

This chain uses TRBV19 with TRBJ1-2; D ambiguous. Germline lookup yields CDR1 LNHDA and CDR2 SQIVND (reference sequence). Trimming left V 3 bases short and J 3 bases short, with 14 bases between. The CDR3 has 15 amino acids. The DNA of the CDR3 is TGTGCCAGTAGTATCTTAGTTGGCTCCTACTATGGCTACACCTTC. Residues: CASSILVGSYYGYTF.

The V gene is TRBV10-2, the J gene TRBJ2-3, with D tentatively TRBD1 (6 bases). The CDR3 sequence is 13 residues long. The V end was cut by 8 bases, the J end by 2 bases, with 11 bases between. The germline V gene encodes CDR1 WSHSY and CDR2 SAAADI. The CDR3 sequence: CASATGFTDTQYF. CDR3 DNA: TGCGCCAGCGCCACAGGGTTCACAGATACGCAGTATTTT.

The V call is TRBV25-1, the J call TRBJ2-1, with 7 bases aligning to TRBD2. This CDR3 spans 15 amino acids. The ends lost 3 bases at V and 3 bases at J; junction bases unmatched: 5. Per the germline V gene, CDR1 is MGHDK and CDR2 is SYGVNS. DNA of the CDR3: TGTGCCAGCAGTGAGGCGGGAGCGCTCTACAATGAGCAGTTCTTC. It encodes CASSEAGALYNEQFF.

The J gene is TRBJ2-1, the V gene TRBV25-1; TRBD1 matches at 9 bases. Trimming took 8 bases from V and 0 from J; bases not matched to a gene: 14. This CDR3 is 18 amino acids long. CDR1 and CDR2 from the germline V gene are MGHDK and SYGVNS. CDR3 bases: TGTGCCAGCTCACCACAGGCGGGACAGGGTTACTCCTACAATGAGCAGTTCTTC. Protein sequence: CASSPQAGQGYSYNEQFF.

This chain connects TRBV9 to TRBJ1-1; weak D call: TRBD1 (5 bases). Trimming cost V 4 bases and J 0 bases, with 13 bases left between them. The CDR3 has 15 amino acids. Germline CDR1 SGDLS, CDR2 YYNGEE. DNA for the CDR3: TGTGCCAGCAGCCCTCGACAGTACATGAACACTGAAGCTTTCTTT. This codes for CASSPRQYMNTEAFF.

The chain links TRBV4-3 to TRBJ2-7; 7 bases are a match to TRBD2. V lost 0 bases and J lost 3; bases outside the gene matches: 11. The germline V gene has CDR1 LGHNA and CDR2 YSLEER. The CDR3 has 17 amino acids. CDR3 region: CASSQDNMGGRNYEQYF. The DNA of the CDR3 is TGCGCCAGCAGCCAAGATAACATGGGCGGGAGAAACTACGAGCAGTACTTC.

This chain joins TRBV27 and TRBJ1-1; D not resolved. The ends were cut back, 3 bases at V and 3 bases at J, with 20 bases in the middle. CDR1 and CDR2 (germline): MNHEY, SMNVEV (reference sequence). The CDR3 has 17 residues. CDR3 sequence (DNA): TGTGCCAGCAGTTTTACAAAATTAGGTACAATAGACACTGAAGCTTTCTTT. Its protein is CASSFTKLGTIDTEAFF.

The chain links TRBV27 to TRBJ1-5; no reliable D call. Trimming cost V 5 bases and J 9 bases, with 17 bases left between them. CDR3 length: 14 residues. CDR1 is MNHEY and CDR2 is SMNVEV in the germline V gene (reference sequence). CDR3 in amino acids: CASSPSSSAWPQHF. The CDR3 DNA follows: TGTGCCAGCAGTCCGTCAAGCTCAGCTTGGCCCCAGCATTTT.

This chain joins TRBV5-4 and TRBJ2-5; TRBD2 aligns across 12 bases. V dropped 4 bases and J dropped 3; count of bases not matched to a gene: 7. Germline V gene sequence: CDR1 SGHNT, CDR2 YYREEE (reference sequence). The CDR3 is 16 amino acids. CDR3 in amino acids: CASSRTSGNQKETQYF. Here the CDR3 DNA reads TGTGCCAGCAGCCGGACTAGCGGGAACCAAAAAGAGACCCAGTACTTC.

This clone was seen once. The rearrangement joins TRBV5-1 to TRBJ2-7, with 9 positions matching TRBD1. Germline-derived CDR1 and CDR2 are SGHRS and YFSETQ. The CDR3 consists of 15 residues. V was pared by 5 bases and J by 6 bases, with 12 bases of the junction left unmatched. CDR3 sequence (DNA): TGCGCCAGCAGTTTCAGGACAGGGGAGGCCGGCGAGCAGTACTTC. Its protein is CASSFRTGEAGEQYF. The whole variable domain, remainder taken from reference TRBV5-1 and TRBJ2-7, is KAGVTQTPRYLIKTRGQQVTLSCSPISGHRSVSWYQQTPGQGLQFLFEYFSETQRNKGNFPGRFSGRQFSNSRSEMNVSTLELGDSALYLCASSFRTGEAGEQYFGPGTRLTVT.

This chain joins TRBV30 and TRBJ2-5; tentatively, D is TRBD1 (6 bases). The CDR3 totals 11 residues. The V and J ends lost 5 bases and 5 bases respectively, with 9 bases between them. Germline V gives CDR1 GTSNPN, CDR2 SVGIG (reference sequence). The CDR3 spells CAWETGETQYF. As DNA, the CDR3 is TGTGCCTGGGAAACAGGGGAGACCCAGTACTTC. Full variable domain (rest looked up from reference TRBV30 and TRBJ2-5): SQTIHQWPATLVQPVGSPLSLECTVEGTSNPNLYWYRQAAGRGLQLLFYSVGIGQISSEVPQNLSASRPQDRQFILSSKKLLLSDSGFYLCAWETGETQYFGPGTRLLVL.